The sequence of this TCR beta chain was determined in a study of CD8 T cells in ankylosing spondylitis. Each CDR3 protein is one row after TCRdb ran MiXCR on the 5' RACE reads. The sample records hundreds of thousands of distinct CDR3 sequences, around 8% being singletons. This clonotype occurred many times. Its specificity is not known. Study-wide findings and caveats: Significant enrichment of disease-linked clones was reported in matched ankylosing spondylitis synovial fluid.

CDR3 size: 15 residues. V lost 0 bases, J lost 4 bases, and 12 bases lay in between. The germline gives CDR1 MNHEY, CDR2 SVGAGI. V gene TRBV6-5 combines with J gene TRBJ1-2; D not resolved. Material: blood, either unsorted or a sorted T cell fraction (not recorded which). This TCR derives from a female donor with ankylosing spondylitis or in good health (not recorded which). CDR3 sequence (DNA): TGTGCCAGCAGTTACTCCGAGGGCAGGCTCTATGGCTACACCTTC. It codes for CASSYSEGRLYGYTF.